The 15 T cell receptor beta chains below come from one sample, sequenced in a study of PD-1 blockade in classical Hodgkin lymphoma. In every patient, relapse followed autologous stem cell transplantation, while exposure to brentuximab vedotin differed. Sequencing was performed with immunoSEQ multiplex PCR; in TCRdb, only in-frame clones are kept and a portion is missing. The sample includes about 28,000 clones, roughly 85% seen only once; the top ten take around 23%. The sequencing used peripheral blood mononuclear cells (PBMCs), collected before the second cycle of nivolumab. Source of these receptors: a human donor with classical Hodgkin lymphoma.

The chain combines TRBV7-8 with TRBJ2-3; 11 bases map to TRBD2. Germline CDR1 is SGHVS and CDR2 is FQNEAQ. The CDR3 contains 17 residues. After removal of 2 bases from V and 3 bases from J, the junction contained 7 bases not matched to a gene. CDR3 nucleotides: TGTGCCAGCAGCTTAACGTTAGCGGGAGGGCCTACAGATACGCAGTATTTT. Its protein product is CASSLTLAGGPTDTQYF.

The chain carries TRBV10-3 and TRBJ1-2; TRBD1 matches at 10 bases. The length of the CDR3 is 16 residues. The V gene end was trimmed by 6 bases and the J gene end by 5 bases; junction bases not matched to a gene: 12. Germline assignment: CDR1 ENHRY and CDR2 SYGVKD. The CDR3 protein is CAISAPGQGYSYGYTF. The CDR3 DNA reads TGTGCCATCAGCGCACCGGGACAGGGGTATTCGTATGGCTACACCTTC.

This clone has just a few counts. The chain is built from TRBV27 and TRBJ1-6; D is possibly TRBD1 (5 bases). V shed 2 bases and J shed 5 bases, with 7 bases lying between them. The germline CDR1 and CDR2 sequences are MNHEY and SMNVEV (reference sequence). The CDR3 extends over 14 amino acids. CDR3: CASSLGGNNSPLHF. The DNA of the CDR3 is TGTGCCAGCAGTTTAGGGGGGAATAATTCACCCCTCCACTTT.

The V gene is TRBV7-9, the J gene TRBJ2-2, with 8 bases matching TRBD1. J gave up 3 bases and V 5 bases, and 8 bases lay outside the gene matches. This CDR3 spans 16 amino acids. Germline V CDR1 and CDR2: SEHNR, FQNEAQ (reference sequence). The CDR3 nucleotides are TGTGCCAGCAGCGACGTAGACAGGGGTGACACCGGGGAGCTGTTTTTT. Translated: CASSDVDRGDTGELFF. The full variable domain, its missing parts supplied by reference TRBV7-9 and TRBJ2-2, is DTGVSQNPRHKITKRGQNVTFRCDPISEHNRLYWYRQTLGQGPEFLTYFQNEAQLEKSRLLSDRFSAERPKGSFSTLEIQRTEQGDSAMYLCASSDVDRGDTGELFFGEGSRLTVL.

V usage is TRBV5-1 and J usage is TRBJ2-3; D possibly corresponds to TRBD2 (5 bases). This CDR3 has 16 residues. Germline lookup yields CDR1 SGHRS and CDR2 YFSETQ. Trimming took off 4 bases at V and 0 bases at J, with 15 bases between the two ends. CDR3 protein: CASSGGLKASTDTQYF. In nucleotides, the CDR3 is TGCGCCAGCAGCGGTGGACTCAAAGCTAGCACAGATACGCAGTATTTT.

The V call is TRBV27, the J call TRBJ2-3; the match to TRBD2 covers 13 bases. This CDR3 has 15 amino acids. Germline V gives CDR1 MNHEY, CDR2 SMNVEV (reference sequence). V lost 4 bases to trimming and J lost 6 bases; unmatched junction nucleotides: 4. DNA for the CDR3: TGTGCCAGCAGTTGGACTAGCGGGAGAGAGGATACGCAGTATTTT. This gives the protein CASSWTSGREDTQYF.

The chain uses TRBV4-3 and TRBJ1-2; maybe TRBD1 (5 bases). V was shortened by 4 bases and J by 4 bases, with 13 bases between the two germline ends. CDR3 length equals 14 residues. Germline V gene lookup returns CDR1 LGHNA and CDR2 YSLEER. The CDR3 reads CASSPGTDSYGYTF. In nucleotides, the CDR3 is TGCGCCAGCAGCCCAGGGACGGACTCCTATGGCTACACCTTC.

The chain has TRBV14 and TRBJ2-1; D remains unclear. The CDR3 sequence is 16 residues long. The V end lost 0 bases, the J end lost 1 base, and 10 bases lay between the germline ends. Germline V gene data show CDR1 as SGHDN and CDR2 as FVKESK. CDR3 residues: CASSQEVAVSYNEQFF. For the CDR3, the DNA is TGTGCCAGCAGCCAAGAAGTGGCGGTGTCCTACAATGAGCAGTTCTTC.

This chain links TRBV28 with TRBJ1-1; D perhaps matches TRBD1 (5 bases). Between the trimmed V and J ends, which lost 3 bases and 1 base, there was a span of 9 bases. The CDR3 runs to 14 residues. Looked up from germline, CDR1 is MDHEN and CDR2 is SYDVKM. CDR3 DNA: TGTGCCAGCAGTTTGGGGCAGGGGAACACTGAAGCTTTCTTT. Residues: CASSLGQGNTEAFF.

The chain is built from TRBV6-6 and TRBJ2-2; D not resolved. Trimming left V 5 bases short and J 3 bases short, with 13 bases between. This CDR3 region has 15 residues. From germline, CDR1 is MNHNY and CDR2 SVGAGI (reference sequence). The DNA for the CDR3 is TGTGCCAGCAGTCAACCAATGGTGGACACCGGGGAGCTGTTTTTT. It encodes CASSQPMVDTGELFF.

This chain links TRBV10-3 with TRBJ1-5; D gene unclear. The CDR3 extends over 15 amino acids. V was shortened by 3 bases and J by 0 bases, with 9 bases between the two germline ends. From germline, CDR1 is ENHRY and CDR2 SYGVKD. CDR3 protein: CAISDGQDSNQPQHF. DNA of the CDR3: TGTGCCATCAGTGATGGGCAGGATAGCAATCAGCCCCAGCATTTT.

The gene calls are TRBV5-1 and TRBJ1-5; D perhaps matches TRBD1 (6 bases). The germline V and J ends were trimmed by 2 bases and 7 bases, with 13 bases remaining between them. Germline CDR1 SGHRS, CDR2 YFSETQ. The CDR3 covers 14 residues. Written as DNA, the CDR3 is TGCGCCAGCAGCTTTTCCGGGGGCGAACAGCCCCAGCATTTT. Translated: CASSFSGGEQPQHF.

The chain is built from TRBV4-3 and TRBJ2-7; D is perhaps TRBD1 (6 bases). The CDR3 is 14 amino acids. Trimming pared 0 bases from V and 4 bases from J, leaving 10 bases between. Germline values: CDR1 LGHNA, CDR2 YSLEER. The CDR3 DNA follows: TGCGCCAGCAGCCAAGACAGGGGCAGGTACGAGCAGTACTTC. Its protein is CASSQDRGRYEQYF.

The rearrangement uses TRBV10-3 and TRBJ1-5; 8 positions agree with TRBD1. Germline CDR1 ENHRY, CDR2 SYGVKD. Germline trimming cut 0 bases from V and 5 bases from J; bases unmatched to any gene: 3. The CDR3 contains 15 residues. The CDR3 sequence is CAISESDRDDQPQHF. CDR3 nucleotide sequence: TGTGCCATCAGTGAGTCGGACAGGGACGATCAGCCCCAGCATTTT.

The rearrangement uses TRBV7-2 and TRBJ2-1; D is unclear. V gave up 0 bases and J gave up 3 bases, with 18 bases separating them. The CDR3 is 18 residues long. CDR1 is SGHTA and CDR2 is FQGNSA in the germline V gene. The CDR3 loop is CASSLAPEASHFYNEQFF. CDR3 nucleotides: TGTGCCAGCAGCTTAGCCCCCGAGGCCAGTCACTTCTACAATGAGCAGTTCTTC.